This passage covers 30 T cell receptor beta chains from one sample sequenced in a study of regulatory T cells in long-lasting Graves disease. Building the TCR beta libraries relied on iRepertoire HTBI primers, and CDR3 regions underwent Arm-PCR. TCRdb reanalysed the multiplex PCR reads using MiXCR and keeps one entry per CDR3 protein. Among a few hundred thousand distinct CDR3 sequences listed, about a fifth were seen once. Sample time point: persistent/refractory GD, antithyroid drugs over 5 years with positive TRAb. From PBMCs, RNA was extracted and then used to make the TCR library. The source was peripheral blood mononuclear cells (PBMCs), collected when the disease was refractory, from a patient treated with antithyroid drugs. Source of these receptors: a female donor with Graves disease.

This chain connects TRBV19 to TRBJ1-5, with D perhaps TRBD1 (5 bases). CDR1 and CDR2 (germline): LNHDA, SQIVND (reference sequence). This CDR3 is 14 amino acids long. V was cut by 5 bases and J by 4 bases, with 12 bases left in between. CDR3 DNA sequence: TGTGCCAGTAGTTGGGGGACCCTAAATCAGCCCCAGCATTTT. This encodes CASSWGTLNQPQHF.

In its sample, this clonotype was seen many times. This chain links TRBV12-3 or TRBV12-4 with TRBJ1-2; possible D gene TRBD1, 5 bases. Trimming removed 2 bases from V and 3 bases from J, with 13 bases in between. The CDR3 is 15 amino acids. CDR3 bases: TGTGCCAGCAGTTTAACCAGGGAAGGATACTATGGCTACACCTTC. Protein: CASSLTREGYYGYTF.

The chain employs TRBV7-6 and TRBJ2-2; D ambiguous. CDR3 size: 17 residues. Germline loops: CDR1 SGHVS, CDR2 FNYEAQ. Trimming took 1 base from V and 2 from J, leaving 14 bases between them. CDR3 in DNA: TGTGCCAGCAGCTTAGAACCACCTGGGGTTAACACCGGGGAGCTGTTTTTT. This gives the protein CASSLEPPGVNTGELFF. Supplemented by reference TRBV7-6 and TRBJ2-2, the full variable domain reads GAGVSQSPRYKVTKRGQDVALRCDPISGHVSLYWYRQALGQGPEFLTYFNYEAQQDKSGLPNDRFSAERPEGSISTLTIQRTEQRDSAMYRCASSLEPPGVNTGELFFGEGSRLTVL.

J is TRBJ1-1 and V is TRBV15; 8 bases fit TRBD1. The V segment lost 5 bases and the J segment 1 base; nucleotides outside the gene matches: 3. This CDR3 has 14 residues. The germline CDR1 and CDR2 sequences are LNHNV and YYDKDF (reference sequence). The CDR3 region is CATSSGQGNTEAFF. The CDR3 region has the DNA TGTGCCACCAGCTCAGGACAGGGGAACACTGAAGCTTTCTTT.

This clonotype was seen ten or more times. Here the CDR3 reads CASTRTGSNYGYTF. The CDR3 DNA follows: TGTGCCAGCACTCGGACAGGGAGTAACTATGGCTACACCTTC. This chain joins TRBV28 and TRBJ1-2; TRBD1 agrees at 8 bases. Germline-derived CDR1 and CDR2 are MDHEN and SYDVKM. V lost 7 bases and J lost 1; bases outside the gene matches: 5. The CDR3 is made up of 14 amino acids.

Many counts were recorded for this clonotype. The V call is TRBV7-2, the J call TRBJ1-2, with TRBD1 matching 10 bases. Germline V gene sequence: CDR1 SGHTA, CDR2 FQGNSA. This CDR3 contains 15 residues. Losses at the gene ends were 5 bases for V and 5 bases for J; bases not matched to a gene: 8. This CDR3 is CASSARDRGLYGYTF. CDR3 DNA sequence: TGTGCCAGCAGCGCCCGGGACAGGGGATTGTATGGCTACACCTTC.

The chain joins TRBV4-1 to TRBJ2-5, with a possible D match to TRBD1 (5 bases). The CDR3 has 14 amino acids. Germline lookup yields CDR1 MGHRA and CDR2 YSYEKL. Trimming pared 0 bases from V and 3 bases from J, leaving 8 bases between. The DNA for the CDR3 is TGCGCCAGCAGCCAAGAAGGCAGGGAAGAGACCCAGTACTTC. It specifies CASSQEGREETQYF.

The chain combines TRBV7-9 with TRBJ1-1; the D gene is possibly TRBD1 (6 bases). Trimming removed 5 bases from V and 5 bases from J, with 21 bases in between. Germline values: CDR1 SEHNR, CDR2 FQNEAQ (reference sequence). There are 16 residues in the CDR3. The DNA of the CDR3 is TGTGCCAGCAGCCCGAAGACAGGACCAGGGAATACTGAAGCTTTCTTT. Translation gives CASSPKTGPGNTEAFF. Variable domain in full (rest from reference TRBV7-9 and TRBJ1-1): DTGVSQNPRHKITKRGQNVTFRCDPISEHNRLYWYRQTLGQGPEFLTYFQNEAQLEKSRLLSDRFSAERPKGSFSTLEIQRTEQGDSAMYLCASSPKTGPGNTEAFFGQGTRLTVV.

Ten or more counts support this clonotype. The gene calls are TRBV28 and TRBJ1-1, with TRBD1 identical over 7 bases. J was trimmed by 10 bases and V by 9 bases; bases with no gene match: 11. Germline CDR1 is MDHEN and CDR2 is SYDVKM. The CDR3 has 12 residues. The CDR3 loop reads CASAGQLVRAFF. CDR3 coding DNA: TGTGCCAGTGCGGGACAGTTAGTACGAGCTTTCTTT.

This clonotype was counted at least ten times. The chain's CDR3 is CASSYFTANNQPQHF. Here the CDR3 DNA reads TGTGCCAGCAGTTACTTTACAGCCAATAATCAGCCCCAGCATTTT. This chain connects TRBV6-2 or TRBV6-3 to TRBJ1-5; D call uncertain. The CDR3 consists of 15 residues. Germline CDR1 reads MNHEY; CDR2 reads SVGEGT. V gave up 1 base and J gave up 4 bases, with 11 bases separating them.

The chain carries TRBV27 and TRBJ2-2; 8 nucleotides align to TRBD1. Germline values: CDR1 MNHEY, CDR2 SMNVEV (reference sequence). The CDR3 runs to 14 residues. With V trimmed by 8 bases and J by 7 bases, 9 bases remained unmatched. For the CDR3, the DNA is TGTGCCAGCGGAAGATGGACAGGGCGCGGGGAGCTGTTTTTT. Protein product: CASGRWTGRGELFF.

Ten or more counts support this clonotype. This chain connects TRBV15 to TRBJ2-7; D is possibly TRBD1 (6 bases). The V gene's germline CDR1 is LNHNV and CDR2 YYDKDF (reference sequence). V gave up 2 bases and J gave up 3 bases, with 11 bases separating them. The CDR3 is 14 amino acids. The CDR3 loop reads CATSRTGQLYEQYF. In nucleotides, the CDR3 is TGTGCCACCAGCAGAACCGGACAGCTCTACGAGCAGTACTTC.

This clonotype was detected ten times or more. The CDR3 reads CASSPGLAGIGDRETQYF. The CDR3 DNA follows: TGTGCCAGCAGTCCCGGACTAGCGGGCATAGGGGATAGAGAGACCCAGTACTTC. This chain joins TRBV28 and TRBJ2-5, with 11 bases that match TRBD2. Germline CDR1 reads MDHEN; CDR2 reads SYDVKM. The CDR3 has 18 amino acids. The V gene end was trimmed by 5 bases and the J gene end by 4 bases; junction bases not matched to a gene: 15.

The J gene is TRBJ2-5, the V gene TRBV30, with D hard to call. The CDR3 has 14 residues. The V gene lost 3 bases and the J gene lost 1 base, with 12 bases spanning the gap. Germline assignment: CDR1 GTSNPN and CDR2 SVGIG (reference sequence). The CDR3 bases are TGTGCCTGGAGGTCGGTGGCCCTCCAAGAGACCCAGTACTTC. Its translation: CAWRSVALQETQYF. The variable domain in full, with the rest retrieved from reference TRBV30 and TRBJ2-5, is SQTIHQWPATLVQPVGSPLSLECTVEGTSNPNLYWYRQAAGRGLQLLFYSVGIGQISSEVPQNLSASRPQDRQFILSSKKLLLSDSGFYLCAWRSVALQETQYFGPGTRLLVL.

This clonotype was seen once. A read error is possible here, since a much larger clone lies one base away. This sequence joins TRBV28 and TRBJ1-1; D ambiguous. CDR1 is MDHEN and CDR2 is SYDVKM in the germline V gene. The CDR3 runs 12 residues. The CDR3 loop is CASGLSPFGAFF. CDR3 coding DNA: TGTGCCAGCGGTTTAAGTCCCTTTGGAGCTTTCTTT.

This clonotype has a count of ten or more. The germline gene is not matched at one end of the junction; a read error may be the cause. J is TRBJ1-1 and V is TRBV3-1, with D possibly matching TRBD1 (5 bases). Germline CDR1 and CDR2: LGHDT and YNNKEL (reference sequence). There are 14 residues in the CDR3. CDR3 DNA: TGTGCCAGCAGCCAAGGTGCAGGGAACGCTGAAGCTTTCTTT. Its protein product is CASSQGAGNAEAFF. Complete variable domain (other parts from reference TRBV3-1 and TRBJ1-1): DTAVSQTPKYLVTQMGNDKSIKCEQNLGHDTMYWYKQDSKKFLKIMFSYNNKELIINETVPNRFSPKSPDKAHLNLHINSLELGDSAVYFCASSQGAGNAEAFFGQGTRLTVV.

The table lists this clonotype with a few counts. The chain joins TRBV6-1 to TRBJ2-5; 7 positions agree with TRBD2. CDR1 and CDR2 (germline): MNHNS, SASEGT. J gave up 7 bases and V 6 bases, and 11 bases lay outside the gene matches. The CDR3 covers 14 residues. For the CDR3, the DNA is TGTGCCAGCAGCCTCGCCGGGACTAAGATGACCCAGTACTTC. Its protein is CASSLAGTKMTQYF.

This clonotype was detected many times. The chain couples TRBV19 to TRBJ2-5; D is possibly TRBD2 (6 bases). Germline V gene data show CDR1 as LNHDA and CDR2 as SQIVND (reference sequence). Trimming removed 5 bases from V and 2 bases from J, with 12 bases in between. The CDR3 extends over 14 amino acids. CDR3 bases: TGTGCCAGTAGTGCTCGGACTATTCAAGAGACCCAGTACTTC. Translated: CASSARTIQETQYF.

At least ten counts were recorded for this clonotype. This sequence joins TRBV24-1 and TRBJ2-7; 9 bases fit TRBD1. V was clipped by 7 bases and J by 0 bases; unmatched bases: 3. The germline CDR1 and CDR2 sequences are KGHDR and SFDVKD. The CDR3 length is 14 residues. The CDR3 region has the DNA TGTGCCACCAGCGACAGGGGGAACTCCTACGAGCAGTACTTC. Residues: CATSDRGNSYEQYF.

This clonotype has a handful of counts. The rearrangement links TRBV3-1 to TRBJ1-2, with 9 positions matching TRBD1. Germline lookup yields CDR1 LGHDT and CDR2 YNNKEL (reference sequence). There are 16 residues in the CDR3. Losses at the gene ends were 4 bases for V and 3 bases for J; bases not matched to a gene: 9. The CDR3 DNA sequence: TGTGCCAGCAGCCGGGACAGGGTCAAAAAGGACTATGGCTACACCTTC. It codes for CASSRDRVKKDYGYTF.

The CDR3: CAISDEVLEGYTF. The DNA of the CDR3 is TGTGCCATCAGTGACGAGGTATTAGAGGGCTACACCTTC. The chain uses TRBV10-3 and TRBJ1-2; the D is unclear. V was trimmed by 3 bases and J by 8 bases, leaving 13 bases between them. The length of the CDR3 is 13 residues. From germline, CDR1 is ENHRY and CDR2 SYGVKD.

This clonotype has a count of ten or more. The V and J genes are TRBV25-1 and TRBJ1-4, with D unclear. Germline CDR1 reads MGHDK; CDR2 reads SYGVNS. CDR3 length: 15 residues. The V end was cut by 1 base, the J end by 3 bases, with 9 bases between. This CDR3 reads CASSEFAGSNEKLFF. As DNA, the CDR3 is TGTGCCAGCAGTGAATTCGCAGGATCTAATGAAAAACTGTTTTTT.

This clonotype has just a few counts. The chain couples TRBV6-1 to TRBJ1-2; tentative D call: TRBD1 (5 bases). In germline, CDR1 is MNHNS, CDR2 SASEGT. V was clipped by 10 bases and J by 2 bases, with 14 bases between them. CDR3 length equals 13 residues. The CDR3 DNA reads TGTGCCACCCAGGGAGGGGCCAACTATGGCTACACCTTC. Translated, it gives CATQGGANYGYTF.

This clonotype has a count of ten or more. The gene calls are TRBV6-1 and TRBJ2-5, with D possibly being TRBD1 or TRBD2 (5 bases each). CDR1 and CDR2 (germline): MNHNS, SASEGT. The CDR3 is made up of 14 amino acids. V gave up 9 bases and J gave up 5 bases, with 19 bases separating them. The CDR3: CASGTGRRGETQYF. CDR3 nucleotide sequence: TGTGCCAGTGGGACGGGGCGGCGTGGGGAGACCCAGTACTTC.

J is TRBJ2-7 and V is TRBV2; TRBD2 matches 8 bases. The trim removed 8 bases at V and 9 bases at J, leaving 3 bases unmatched. Germline V gene sequence: CDR1 SNHLY, CDR2 FYNNEI. CDR3 length: 10 amino acids. CDR3 region: CASGSGGQYF. Written as DNA, the CDR3 is TGTGCCAGCGGAAGCGGGGGGCAGTACTTC.

This clonotype has just a few counts. The genes are TRBV6-2 or TRBV6-3 and TRBJ2-2; the D is unclear. Trimming shortened V by 2 bases and J by 2 bases, and 6 bases separated the two germline ends. This CDR3 region has 14 residues. The germline V gene has CDR1 MNHEY and CDR2 SVGEGT. The CDR3 bases are TGTGCCAGCAGTTACGCACGCAACACCGGGGAGCTGTTTTTT. Translating it yields CASSYARNTGELFF.

This clonotype appeared a single time. The chain combines TRBV9 with TRBJ1-1; D possibly corresponds to TRBD1 (5 bases). Trimming took 2 bases from V and 2 from J, leaving 13 bases between them. Germline V gene data show CDR1 as SGDLS and CDR2 as YYNGEE. The CDR3 covers 15 residues. As DNA, the CDR3 is TGTGCCAGCAGCGTGGGGGTAGGGGTCAACACTGAAGCTTTCTTT. Its protein product is CASSVGVGVNTEAFF.

The sample holds many counts of this clonotype. This sequence joins TRBV28 and TRBJ2-2, with 10 bases identical to TRBD1. The germline V gene has CDR1 MDHEN and CDR2 SYDVKM. V lost 6 bases and J lost 2; bases outside the gene matches: 9. The CDR3 runs 17 residues. CDR3 loop: CASRPDRGFGNTGELFF. DNA for the CDR3: TGTGCCAGCAGACCGGACAGGGGGTTTGGTAACACCGGGGAGCTGTTTTTT.

As for this clonotype: An end of the junction does not agree with germline; a read error may underlie this. The rearrangement uses TRBV6-1 and TRBJ2-7; D is uncertain. The CDR3 totals 11 residues. From germline, CDR1 is MNHNS and CDR2 SASEGT. This CDR3 reads CAGSPGREQYF. CDR3 coding DNA: TGTGCCGGCAGCCCCGGTCGGGAGCAGTACTTC.

This clonotype has at least ten counts. The chain carries TRBV2 and TRBJ1-5; weak D call: TRBD1 (5 bases). There are 16 residues in the CDR3. Germline CDR1 and CDR2: SNHLY and FYNNEI. Trimming removed 5 bases at V and 6 bases at J, with 20 bases between. The CDR3 sequence is CASSSGGWQGGQPQHF. The CDR3 bases are TGTGCCAGCAGTTCGGGGGGATGGCAGGGCGGTCAGCCCCAGCATTTT.